This TCR beta chain was documented in a study of T-cell memory formation after mild COVID-19. On the study more broadly: Largely, the TCR clusters proved donor specific.

As for this clonotype: Its antigen is unknown.

CDR1 LGHNA and CDR2 YSLEER come from the germline V gene. V was shortened by 2 bases and J by 3 bases, with 10 bases between the two germline ends. The length of the CDR3 is 15 residues. Findings and caveats of the study: Researchers found some responding clones in pre-infection memory, a sign that cross-reactive memory joined.

5'RACE with constant-segment primers built TCRalpha and TCRbeta cDNA libraries with UMIs. TCRdb re-called the 5' RACE reads with MiXCR, one entry per CDR3 protein. The sample records 150,000 to 200,000 distinct CDR3 sequences, about 21% being singletons. The rearrangement links TRBV4-3 to TRBJ2-2; D unclear. The sequenced sample consisted of PBMCs or a T cell subset sorted from them (not recorded which). The source is an adult woman who had mild COVID-19 (a few samples of this study predate the infection). Cell type and time point are not known. This CDR3 is CASSQNRVDTGELFF. Here the CDR3 DNA reads TGCGCCAGCAGCCAAAATCGAGTGGACACCGGGGAGCTGTTTTTT.